This note documents a single TCR beta chain sequence. There is no known antigen for this receptor. Per-base quality was not reported, and no clone a single base away is much larger than it. TCRbeta CDR3 regions were amplified from genomic DNA by means of the immunoSEQ Assay, a bias-controlled multiplex PCR. Per the source publication's procedure: Within the assay, amplification of reference gene primers was used to estimate how many nucleated cells each sample contained. To quantify the absolute abundance of each unique TCRbeta CDR3 rearrangement, sequence reads were collapsed and filtered. Productive Simpson clonality was computed per sample as the square root of Simpson's diversity index over productive rearrangements. TCRdb limited this immuneACCESS table to in-frame rearrangements with V and J called. A share of clones is missing; checked studies link under half to unresolved V genes, and the rest is unexplained. D and trimming were read from the DNA, whereas the V and J calls and clone size are those reported in that table. For this sample there are hundreds of thousands of clones; 85% appear just once. Clones ranked in the top ten supply around 9.8% of the sample.

This entry comes from a study of blood T cell repertoires in COVID-19 (dated by TCRdb to the early 2020s). General notes on the study: Collaborator samples came from the United States, Italy and Spain and covered acute and convalescent phases of COVID-19. Sample metadata almost always included a de-identified subject ID, COVID-19 status, age in years and sex. The repertoires were released in a freely available public database intended as a resource for research on the immune response to SARS-CoV-2. Where available, HLA class I and class II types were taken from metadata supplied by the sample provider and were not determined by assay-based typing. The material from the prospective study consisted of cDNA or gDNA derived from T cells, B-cell-depleted T cells, or PBMCs. Samples were obtained from the ongoing ImmuneRACE study (first 160 participants) and from roughly 1,300 subjects provided by 6 global collaborators. The dataset comprised deeply sampled blood TCRbeta repertoires from subjects exposed to, actively infected with, or recovered from COVID-19.

In the prospective study, participants were roughly 18 to 100 years old, resided in about two dozen geographic areas of the United States, and were enrolled through a virtual design. In the prospective study, cohorts were assigned on the basis of participant-reported clinical history obtained from a screening survey and a study questionnaire. Each participant in the prospective study had whole blood, serum and a nasopharyngeal or oropharyngeal swab collected by mobile phlebotomists. Additional blood draws and questionnaires over an approximately 2-month period could optionally be provided by prospective study participants. Before DNA extraction, prospective study blood samples were shipped either frozen or at room temperature. CDR1 and CDR2 were assigned from the germline V gene (reference sequence) as SGHKS and YYEKEE. Between the V and J ends, shortened by 1 base and 3 bases respectively, the junction contains 11 bases. The CDR3 goes from the cysteine to the phenylalanine over 15 residues. Only the CDR3 portion is preserved as DNA: 45 bases, with reading frame beginning at the first base.

The full study reports these points: The amount of clinical and demographic metadata varied by source and participant and was provided uncurated.

The chain joins TRBV5-5 to TRBJ2-1; TRBD1 is a weak D gene call, 7 bases matching. This TCR came from a woman aged 45-65 years with acute COVID-19. The specimen was PBMCs or T cells enriched from blood (not recorded which). The CDR3 region has the sequence CASSLTGDFYNEQFF. The nucleotide sequence reads as follows: TGTGCCAGCAGCTTGACAGGGGACTTCTACAATGAGCAGTTCTTC.